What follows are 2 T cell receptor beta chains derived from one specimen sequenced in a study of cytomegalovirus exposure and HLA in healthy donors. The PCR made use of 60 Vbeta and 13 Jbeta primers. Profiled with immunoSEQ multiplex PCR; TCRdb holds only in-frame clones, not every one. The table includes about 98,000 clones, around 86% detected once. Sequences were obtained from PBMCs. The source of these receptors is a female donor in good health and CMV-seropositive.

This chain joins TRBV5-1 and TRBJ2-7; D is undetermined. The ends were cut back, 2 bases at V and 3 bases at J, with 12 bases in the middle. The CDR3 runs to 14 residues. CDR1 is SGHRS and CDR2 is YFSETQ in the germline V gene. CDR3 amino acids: CASSLHSLYYEQYF. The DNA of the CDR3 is TGCGCCAGCAGCTTACACAGTCTTTACTACGAGCAGTACTTC.

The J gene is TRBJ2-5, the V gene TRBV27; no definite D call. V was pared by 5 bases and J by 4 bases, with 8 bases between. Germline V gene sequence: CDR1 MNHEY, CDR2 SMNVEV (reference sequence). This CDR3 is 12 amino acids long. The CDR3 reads CASSPTGETQYF. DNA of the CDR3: TGTGCCAGCAGTCCCACTGGAGAGACCCAGTACTTC.